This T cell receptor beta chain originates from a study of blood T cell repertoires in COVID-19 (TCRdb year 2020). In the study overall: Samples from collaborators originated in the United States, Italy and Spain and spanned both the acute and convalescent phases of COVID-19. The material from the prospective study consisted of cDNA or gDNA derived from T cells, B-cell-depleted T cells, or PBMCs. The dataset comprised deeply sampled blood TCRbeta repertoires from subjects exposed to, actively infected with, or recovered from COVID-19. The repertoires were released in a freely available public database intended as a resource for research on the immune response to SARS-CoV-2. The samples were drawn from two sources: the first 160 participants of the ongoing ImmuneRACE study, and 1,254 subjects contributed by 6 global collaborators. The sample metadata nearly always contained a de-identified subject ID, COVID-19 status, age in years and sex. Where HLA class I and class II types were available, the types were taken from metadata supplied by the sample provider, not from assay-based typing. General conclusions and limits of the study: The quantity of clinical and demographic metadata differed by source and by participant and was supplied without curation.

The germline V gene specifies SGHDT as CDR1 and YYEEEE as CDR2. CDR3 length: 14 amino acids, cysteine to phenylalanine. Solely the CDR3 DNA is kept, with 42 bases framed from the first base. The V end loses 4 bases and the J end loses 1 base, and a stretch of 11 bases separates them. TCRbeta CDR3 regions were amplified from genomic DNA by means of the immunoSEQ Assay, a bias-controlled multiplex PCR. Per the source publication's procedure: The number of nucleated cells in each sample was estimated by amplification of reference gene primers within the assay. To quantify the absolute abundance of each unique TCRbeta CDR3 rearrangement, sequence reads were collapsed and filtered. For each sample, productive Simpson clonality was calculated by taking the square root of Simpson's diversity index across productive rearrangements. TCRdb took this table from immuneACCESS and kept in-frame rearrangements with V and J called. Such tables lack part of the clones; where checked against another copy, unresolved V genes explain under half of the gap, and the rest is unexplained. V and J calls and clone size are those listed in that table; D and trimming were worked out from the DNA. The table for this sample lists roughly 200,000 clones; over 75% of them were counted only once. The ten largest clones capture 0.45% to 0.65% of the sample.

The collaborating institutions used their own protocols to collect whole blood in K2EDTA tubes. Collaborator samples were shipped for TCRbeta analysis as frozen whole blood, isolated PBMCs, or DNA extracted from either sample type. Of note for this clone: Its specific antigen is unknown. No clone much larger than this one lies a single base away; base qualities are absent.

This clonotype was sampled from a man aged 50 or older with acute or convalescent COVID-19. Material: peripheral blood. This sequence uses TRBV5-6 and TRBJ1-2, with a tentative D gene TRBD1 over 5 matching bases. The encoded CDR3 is CASSPGGVNYGYTF. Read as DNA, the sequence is TGTGCCAGCAGCCCGGGGGGGGTTAACTATGGCTACACCTTC.